The 29 T cell receptor beta chains listed next were all sequenced from one sample in a study of control samples from healthy donors and cancer patients. TCRdb keeps only in-frame clones here, not all; method: immunoSEQ multiplex PCR. Of 150,000 to 200,000 clones listed, around 94% are singletons. Source material: blood. The origin of the receptors is a man younger than 45 in good health.

The genes are TRBV3-1 (or the pseudogene TRBV3-2) and TRBJ1-2; D is unclear. Germline V CDR1 and CDR2: LGHDT, YNNKEL (reference sequence). The CDR3 is 12 residues long. The V end was cut by 7 bases, the J end by 0 bases, with 6 bases between. CDR3 coding DNA: TGTGCCAGCAACCACACTAACTATGGCTACACCTTC. Its translation is CASNHTNYGYTF.

This clone was recorded a few times. This chain uses TRBV18 with TRBJ1-2; possibly TRBD1 for D (6 bases). This CDR3 comprises 16 residues. Per germline, CDR1 KGHSH and CDR2 LQKENI. With 0 bases removed from V and 4 bases from J, the gap between germline ends came to 15 bases. CDR3 loop: CASSPPPTGMGYGYTF. CDR3 coding DNA: TGTGCCAGCTCACCACCCCCCACAGGGATGGGCTATGGCTACACCTTC.

The rearrangement uses TRBV27 and TRBJ1-6; D call uncertain. Germline V gene data show CDR1 as MNHEY and CDR2 as SMNVEV (reference sequence). The CDR3 loop spans 13 amino acids. Between the trimmed V and J ends, which lost 2 bases and 9 bases, there was a span of 8 bases. CDR3 coding DNA: TGTGCCAGCAGTTTAAGGCTTGGTTCACCCCTCCACTTT. Residues: CASSLRLGSPLHF.

The chain employs TRBV30 and TRBJ1-1; D gene ambiguous. Trimming removed 1 base from V and 3 bases from J, with 9 bases in between. The V gene's germline CDR1 is GTSNPN and CDR2 SVGIG (reference sequence). The CDR3 consists of 13 residues. This chain's CDR3 is CAWSGEAYTEAFF. Here the CDR3 DNA reads TGTGCCTGGAGTGGGGAGGCCTACACTGAAGCTTTCTTT. The whole variable domain, remainder taken from reference TRBV30 and TRBJ1-1, is SQTIHQWPATLVQPVGSPLSLECTVEGTSNPNLYWYRQAAGRGLQLLFYSVGIGQISSEVPQNLSASRPQDRQFILSSKKLLLSDSGFYLCAWSGEAYTEAFFGQGTRLTVV.

This sequence joins TRBV6-1 and TRBJ2-3; D perhaps matches TRBD1 (5 bases). V gave up 2 bases and J gave up 4 bases, with 16 bases separating them. Germline assignment: CDR1 MNHNS and CDR2 SASEGT. There are 16 residues in the CDR3. CDR3 loop: CASSERSGSYPDTQYF. DNA for the CDR3: TGTGCCAGCAGTGAACGGTCAGGGTCGTACCCAGATACGCAGTATTTT.

The chain combines TRBV6-4 with TRBJ1-1; TRBD1 aligns across 10 bases. CDR1 and CDR2 (germline): MRHNA, SNTAGT. The CDR3 extends over 13 amino acids. Trimming removed 6 bases from V and 4 bases from J; junction bases left unmatched: 2. CDR3 DNA sequence: TGTGCCAGCAGAGGACAGGGGGGCACTGAAGCTTTCTTT. It codes for CASRGQGGTEAFF.

This clone was counted once. V gene TRBV2 combines with J gene TRBJ1-2; 10 bases align to TRBD1. With 6 bases clipped from V and 9 bases from J, the junction kept 10 bases outside the gene matches. Germline V gives CDR1 SNHLY, CDR2 FYNNEI. The CDR3 totals 14 residues. The CDR3, as DNA: TGTGCCAGCAGGGGGACAGGGGTCTCTCTAAGCTACACCTTC. It translates to CASRGTGVSLSYTF.

The genes are TRBV28 and TRBJ1-2; D uncertain. This CDR3 spans 14 amino acids. Trimming removed 2 bases from V and 4 bases from J, with 11 bases in between. Germline V CDR1 and CDR2: MDHEN, SYDVKM. The DNA for the CDR3 is TGTGCCAGCAGTTTAAGATCCGGGATCTATGGCTACACCTTC. It specifies CASSLRSGIYGYTF.

V and J are TRBV27 and TRBJ2-1, with a tentative D call TRBD1 (6 bases). CDR1 is MNHEY and CDR2 is SMNVEV in the germline V gene (reference sequence). The CDR3 runs 16 residues. V shed 0 bases and J shed 6 bases, with 15 bases lying between them. The CDR3 bases are TGTGCCAGCAGTTTATCCCCCCAGACAGGCCGCAATGAGCAGTTCTTC. Protein: CASSLSPQTGRNEQFF.

The chain joins TRBV2 to TRBJ1-6, with a possible D match to TRBD1 (6 bases). This CDR3 contains 16 residues. The germline V gene encodes CDR1 SNHLY and CDR2 FYNNEI. The ends were cut back, 3 bases at V and 0 bases at J, with 9 bases in the middle. Here the CDR3 DNA reads TGTGCCAGCAGTGATCGGGGGCGCTCCTATAATTCACCCCTCCACTTT. It codes for CASSDRGRSYNSPLHF.

The chain employs TRBV25-1 and TRBJ2-5; D not certain. This CDR3 region has 13 residues. The V and J ends lost 1 base and 4 bases respectively, with 7 bases between them. Germline assignment: CDR1 MGHDK and CDR2 SYGVNS. CDR3 sequence (DNA): TGTGCCAGCAGTGAATCCGGTGGAGAGACCCAGTACTTC. Translated, it gives CASSESGGETQYF.

This chain uses TRBV4-2 with TRBJ1-6; 11 nucleotides match TRBD1. CDR1 and CDR2 from the germline V gene are LGHNA and YNFKEQ. This CDR3 is built from 17 residues. The trim removed 4 bases at V and 5 bases at J, leaving 7 bases unmatched. As DNA, the CDR3 is TGTGCCAGCAGCCCCGGGGACAGGGGGGTTAATAATTCACCCCTCCACTTT. As protein: CASSPGDRGVNNSPLHF.

V and J are TRBV30 and TRBJ1-1; TRBD1 is a possible D gene (6 bases). The CDR3 contains 11 residues. Germline CDR1 GTSNPN, CDR2 SVGIG (reference sequence). The V end was cut by 0 bases, the J end by 11 bases, with 10 bases between. The CDR3 is CAWSVEQGAFF. Here the CDR3 DNA reads TGTGCCTGGAGTGTAGAGCAGGGGGCTTTCTTT. Drawing the rest from reference TRBV30 and TRBJ1-1, the complete variable domain is SQTIHQWPATLVQPVGSPLSLECTVEGTSNPNLYWYRQAAGRGLQLLFYSVGIGQISSEVPQNLSASRPQDRQFILSSKKLLLSDSGFYLCAWSVEQGAFFGQGTRLTVV.

This chain joins TRBV4-1 and TRBJ1-3, with 9 positions matching TRBD1. The CDR3 has 15 amino acids. CDR1 is MGHRA, CDR2 YSYEKL, per germline. V lost 1 base to trimming and J lost 3 bases; unmatched junction nucleotides: 1. CDR3 amino acids: CASSQAGQGGNTIYF. The CDR3 coding sequence is TGCGCCAGCAGCCAAGCGGGACAGGGTGGAAACACCATATATTTT.

The chain joins TRBV11-2 to TRBJ2-5; TRBD1 matches at 11 bases. The germline gives CDR1 SGHAT, CDR2 FQNNGV. The CDR3 runs 13 residues. Unmatched junction bases numbered 3, after V lost 7 bases and J lost 5 bases. The CDR3 is CASTWDRGETQYF. As DNA, the CDR3 is TGTGCCAGCACCTGGGACAGGGGGGAGACCCAGTACTTC.

This chain uses TRBV5-4 with TRBJ1-1; tentatively, D is TRBD1 (6 bases). Germline CDR1 and CDR2: SGHNT and YYREEE (reference sequence). V dropped 4 bases and J dropped 7 bases, with 14 bases sitting between them. The CDR3 has 13 residues. The CDR3 region has the DNA TGTGCCAGCAGCGGGGTCGAGGGGGGTGAAGCTTTCTTT. Amino acids: CASSGVEGGEAFF. The full variable domain, in which reference TRBV5-4 and TRBJ1-1 provide the parts outside the CDR3, is ETGVTQSPTHLIKTRGQQVTLRCSSQSGHNTVSWYQQALGQGPQFIFQYYREEENGRGNFPPRFSGLQFPNYSSELNVNALELDDSALYLCASSGVEGGEAFFGQGTRLTVV.

This chain uses TRBV12-3 or TRBV12-4 with TRBJ2-5; D remains ambiguous. The CDR3 has 11 amino acids. Trimming stripped 2 bases from V and 5 bases from J, with 3 bases between. Here the CDR3 reads CASSLHETQYF. DNA for the CDR3: TGTGCCAGCAGTTTACATGAGACCCAGTACTTC.

V is TRBV10-1 and J is TRBJ2-3; D may be TRBD2 (6 bases). Germline V gene sequence: CDR1 WNHNN, CDR2 SYGVQD (reference sequence). The CDR3 has 14 amino acids. Trimming took 6 bases from V and 0 from J, leaving 10 bases between them. CDR3 amino acids: CASSKSGSTDTQYF. CDR3 nucleotide sequence: TGCGCCAGCAGCAAGAGCGGGAGCACAGATACGCAGTATTTT.

This sequence joins TRBV24-1 and TRBJ2-3; TRBD2 matches at 9 bases. With V trimmed by 4 bases and J by 2 bases, 3 bases remained unmatched. This CDR3 has 15 amino acids. The germline V gene encodes CDR1 KGHDR and CDR2 SFDVKD. CDR3 sequence reads: CATSEASGATDTQYF. In DNA, the CDR3 is TGTGCCACCAGTGAGGCTAGCGGGGCCACAGATACGCAGTATTTT.

The chain links TRBV10-3 to TRBJ2-3; D call uncertain. Trimming shortened V by 0 bases and J by 5 bases, and 3 bases separated the two germline ends. The CDR3 extends over 12 amino acids. In germline, CDR1 is ENHRY, CDR2 SYGVKD. The CDR3 coding sequence is TGTGCCATCAGTGAGTCTAAAGATACGCAGTATTTT. Translation gives CAISESKDTQYF.

V usage is TRBV21-1 and J usage is TRBJ1-1; the DNA was not compared with TRBD1, the D call given in the table. TRBV21-1 is reported as a pseudogene. This CDR3 contains 13 residues. The CDR3 nucleotides read TGTGCCAGCGGAGGGGACAGGGTGAATTCGGCTTTCTTT. It codes for CASGGDRVNSAFF.

This clone appeared a single time. The chain couples TRBV5-1 to TRBJ2-5; TRBD2 might be the D (7 bases). The germline CDR1 and CDR2 sequences are SGHRS and YFSETQ. The ends were cut back, 3 bases at V and 2 bases at J, with 14 bases in the middle. This CDR3 comprises 15 residues. CDR3 DNA sequence: TGCGCCAGCAGCTCACTGGGGGGGCTTCAAGAGACCCAGTACTTC. Encoded protein: CASSSLGGLQETQYF.

The chain carries TRBV12-3 or TRBV12-4 and TRBJ2-5; D unresolved. Deletions cut 3 bases from V and 2 bases from J, with 4 bases between. The CDR3 contains 12 residues. CDR3 loop: CASSFSQETQYF. Written as DNA, the CDR3 is TGTGCCAGCAGTTTCTCGCAAGAGACCCAGTACTTC.

The chain employs TRBV4-1 and TRBJ2-1; TRBD1 or TRBD2 may be the D gene (6 bases each). The CDR3 is 16 residues long. The germline CDR1 and CDR2 sequences are MGHRA and YSYEKL. Trimming left V 4 bases short and J 2 bases short, with 15 bases between. CDR3 amino acids: CASSPVRGPTYNEQFF. CDR3 DNA: TGCGCCAGCAGCCCCGTACGGGGGCCAACCTACAATGAGCAGTTCTTC.

The chain has TRBV5-1 and TRBJ2-1; D perhaps matches TRBD2 (6 bases). V was shortened by 8 bases and J by 4 bases, with 13 bases between the two germline ends. Germline CDR1 reads SGHRS; CDR2 reads YFSETQ. The CDR3 has 13 residues. The CDR3 sequence: CASAGTLYNEQFF. The CDR3 region has the DNA TGCGCCAGTGCCGGGACTCTTTACAATGAGCAGTTCTTC.

CDR3 coding DNA: TGTGCCAGCAGCTCCTTTGGGGGGGTCACGGGCACAGATACGCAGTATTTT. This translates into CASSSFGGVTGTDTQYF. The V call is TRBV7-6, the J call TRBJ2-3; 7 bases are a match to TRBD2. CDR3 length equals 17 residues. J lost 1 base, V lost 4 bases, and 11 bases had no gene match. CDR1 SGHVS and CDR2 FNYEAQ come from the germline V gene. Filled out from reference TRBV7-6 and TRBJ2-3, the complete variable domain reads GAGVSQSPRYKVTKRGQDVALRCDPISGHVSLYWYRQALGQGPEFLTYFNYEAQQDKSGLPNDRFSAERPEGSISTLTIQRTEQRDSAMYRCASSSFGGVTGTDTQYFGPGTRLTVL.

This chain connects TRBV6-6 to TRBJ2-7; maybe TRBD2 (6 bases). Trimming took off 8 bases at V and 7 bases at J, with 15 bases between the two ends. The CDR3 loop spans 12 amino acids. Germline CDR1 and CDR2: MNHNY and SVGAGI (reference sequence). CDR3 in amino acids: CASGSGTREQYF. CDR3 DNA: TGTGCCAGCGGTTCAGGGACTCGGGAGCAGTACTTC.

The gene calls are TRBV30 and TRBJ2-5; D tentatively fits TRBD1 or TRBD2 (5 bases each). The ends were cut back, 2 bases at V and 5 bases at J, with 9 bases in the middle. The germline V gene encodes CDR1 GTSNPN and CDR2 SVGIG (reference sequence). The CDR3 contains 12 residues. The CDR3 DNA sequence: TGTGCCTGGAGTAGAGGGGAGGAGACCCAGTACTTC. Encoded protein: CAWSRGEETQYF.

The V and J genes are TRBV5-6 and TRBJ1-5; perhaps TRBD1 as D (6 bases). The germline CDR1 and CDR2 sequences are SGHDT and YYEEEE. The CDR3 has 16 residues. The ends were cut back, 5 bases at V and 4 bases at J, with 19 bases in the middle. The CDR3 region has the DNA TGTGCCAGCAGTTTATGGGGACACGGGGGAAATCAGCCCCAGCATTTT. It yields the protein CASSLWGHGGNQPQHF.